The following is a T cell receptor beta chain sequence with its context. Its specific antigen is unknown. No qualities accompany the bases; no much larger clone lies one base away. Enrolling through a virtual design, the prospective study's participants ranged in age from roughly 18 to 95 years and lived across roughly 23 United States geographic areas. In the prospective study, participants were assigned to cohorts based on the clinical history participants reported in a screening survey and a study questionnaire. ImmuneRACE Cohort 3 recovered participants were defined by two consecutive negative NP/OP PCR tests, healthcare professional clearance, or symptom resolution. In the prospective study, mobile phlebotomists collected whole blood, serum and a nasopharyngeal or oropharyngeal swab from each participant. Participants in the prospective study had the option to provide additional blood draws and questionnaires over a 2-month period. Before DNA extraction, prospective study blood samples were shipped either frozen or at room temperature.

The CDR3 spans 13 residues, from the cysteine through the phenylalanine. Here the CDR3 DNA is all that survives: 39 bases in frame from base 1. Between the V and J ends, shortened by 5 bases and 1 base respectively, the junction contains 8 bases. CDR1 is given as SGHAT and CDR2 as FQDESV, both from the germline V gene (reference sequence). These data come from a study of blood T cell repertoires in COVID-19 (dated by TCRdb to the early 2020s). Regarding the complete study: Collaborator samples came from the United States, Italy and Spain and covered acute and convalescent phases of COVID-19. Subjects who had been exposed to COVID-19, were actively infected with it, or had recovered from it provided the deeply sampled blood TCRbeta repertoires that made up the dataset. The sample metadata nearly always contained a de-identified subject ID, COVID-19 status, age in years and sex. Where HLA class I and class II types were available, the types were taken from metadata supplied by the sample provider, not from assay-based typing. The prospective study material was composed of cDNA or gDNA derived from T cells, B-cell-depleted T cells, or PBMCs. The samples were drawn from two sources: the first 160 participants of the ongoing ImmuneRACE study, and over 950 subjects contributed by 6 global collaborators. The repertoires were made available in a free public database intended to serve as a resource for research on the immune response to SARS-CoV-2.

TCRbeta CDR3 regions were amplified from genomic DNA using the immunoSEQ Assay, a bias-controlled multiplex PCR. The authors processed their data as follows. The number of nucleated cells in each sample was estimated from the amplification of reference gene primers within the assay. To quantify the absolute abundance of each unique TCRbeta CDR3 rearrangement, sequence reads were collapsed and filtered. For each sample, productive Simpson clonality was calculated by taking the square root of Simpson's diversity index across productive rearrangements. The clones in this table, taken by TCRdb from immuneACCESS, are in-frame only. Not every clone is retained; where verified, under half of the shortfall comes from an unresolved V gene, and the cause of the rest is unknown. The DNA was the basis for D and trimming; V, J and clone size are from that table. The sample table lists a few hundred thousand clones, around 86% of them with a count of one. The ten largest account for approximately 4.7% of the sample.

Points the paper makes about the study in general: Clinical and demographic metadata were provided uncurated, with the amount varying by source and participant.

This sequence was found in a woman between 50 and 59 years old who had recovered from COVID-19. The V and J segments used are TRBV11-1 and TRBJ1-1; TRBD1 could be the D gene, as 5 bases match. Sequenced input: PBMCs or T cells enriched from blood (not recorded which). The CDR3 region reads CASSGQGNTEAFF. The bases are TGTGCCAGCAGCGGGCAGGGGAACACTGAAGCTTTCTTT.